This TCR beta chain was sequenced for a study of Graves' ophthalmopathy and Graves' hyperthyroidism. About this clonotype: Given a much more abundant clone one base away, this may be a read error.

The sequenced template was RNA, covering the TCR beta CDR3 region. HTBI primers primed a first-round RT-PCR, and a second-round multiplex PCR followed. A single record per CDR3 protein comes from TCRdb applying MiXCR to the multiplex PCR reads. The sample records around 660,000 distinct CDR3 sequences, 35% to 50% being singletons. V lost 8 bases to trimming and J lost 9 bases, with 13 bases between them. This CDR3 comprises 11 residues. Germline V CDR1 and CDR2: MGHDK, SYGVNS. The TCR was taken from an adult man with Graves' ophthalmopathy. The chain has TRBV25-1 and TRBJ1-1; D gene uncertain. Material: peripheral blood. The CDR3 nucleotides read TGTGCCAGCGACTTGACAACTAAAGCTTTCTTT. This encodes CASDLTTKAFF.